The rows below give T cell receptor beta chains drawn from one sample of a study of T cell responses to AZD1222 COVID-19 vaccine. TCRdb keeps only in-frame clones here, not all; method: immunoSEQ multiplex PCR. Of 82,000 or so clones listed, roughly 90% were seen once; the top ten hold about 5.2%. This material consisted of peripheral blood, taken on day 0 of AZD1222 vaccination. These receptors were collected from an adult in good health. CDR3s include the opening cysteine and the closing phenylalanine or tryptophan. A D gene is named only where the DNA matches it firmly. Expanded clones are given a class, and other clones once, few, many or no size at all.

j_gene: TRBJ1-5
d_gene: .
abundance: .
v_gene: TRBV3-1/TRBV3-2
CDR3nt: TGTGCCAGCAGCCAAGGGGCAGGGGAACAGCCCCAGCATTTT
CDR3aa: CASSQGAGEQPQHF

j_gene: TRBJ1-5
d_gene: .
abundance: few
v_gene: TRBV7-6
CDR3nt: TGTGCCAGCAGCTTATCGGGAAGAGGGAATCAGCCCCAGCATTTT
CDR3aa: CASSLSGRGNQPQHF

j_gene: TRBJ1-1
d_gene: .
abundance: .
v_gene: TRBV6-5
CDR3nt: TGTGCCAGCAGAGGTTGGGATAGAAGTACTGAAGCTTTCTTT
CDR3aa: CASRGWDRSTEAFF

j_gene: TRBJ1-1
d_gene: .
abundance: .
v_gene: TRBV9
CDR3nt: TGTGCCAGCAGCGAGATAATGAACACTGAAGCTTTCTTT
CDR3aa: CASSEIMNTEAFF

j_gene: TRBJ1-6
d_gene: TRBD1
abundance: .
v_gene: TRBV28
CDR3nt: TGTGCCAGCAGTTTACATCAGGGGGCTAGTTCGAATTCACCCCTCCACTTT
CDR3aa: CASSLHQGASSNSPLHF

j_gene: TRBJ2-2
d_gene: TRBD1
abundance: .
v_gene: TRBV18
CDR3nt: TGTGCCAGCTCAACCCGACAGGGGGACACCGGGGAGCTGTTTTTT
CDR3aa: CASSTRQGDTGELFF

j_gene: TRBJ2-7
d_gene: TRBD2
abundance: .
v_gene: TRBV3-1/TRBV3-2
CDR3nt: TGTGCCAGCAGCCAAGGGGCTAGCGGGGGGCTTTTCTACGAGCAGTACTTC
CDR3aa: CASSQGASGGLFYEQYF

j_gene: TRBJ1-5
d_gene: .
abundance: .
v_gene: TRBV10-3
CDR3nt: TGTGCCATCAGTGCCCAAGTTGGGGTATATCAGCCCCAGCATTTT
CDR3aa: CAISAQVGVYQPQHF

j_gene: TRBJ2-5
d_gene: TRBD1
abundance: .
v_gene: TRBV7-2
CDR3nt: TGTGCCAGCAGCCTGACAGGGCAGCAGACCCAGTACTTC
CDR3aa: CASSLTGQQTQYF

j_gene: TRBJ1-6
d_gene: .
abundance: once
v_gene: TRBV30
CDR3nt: TGTGCCTGGAACCCGAGCTCCTATAATTCACCCCTCCACTTT
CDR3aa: CAWNPSSYNSPLHF

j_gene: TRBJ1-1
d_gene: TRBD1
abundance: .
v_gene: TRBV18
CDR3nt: TGTGCCAGCTCACCACCGAGGGGGCTTCCTGAAGCTTTCTTT
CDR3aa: CASSPPRGLPEAFF

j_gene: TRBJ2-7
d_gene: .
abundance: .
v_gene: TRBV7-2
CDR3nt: TGTGCCAGCAGCTTAACGGCCGGTGATTCCTACGAGCAGTACTTC
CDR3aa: CASSLTAGDSYEQYF

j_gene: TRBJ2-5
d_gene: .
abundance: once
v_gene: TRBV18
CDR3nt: TGTGCCAGCTCACCCACCGCCGGGGAGACCCAGTACTTC
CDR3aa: CASSPTAGETQYF

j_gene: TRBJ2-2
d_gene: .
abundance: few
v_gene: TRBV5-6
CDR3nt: TGTGCCAGCAGCTTGGGAGGCAGGGGAAAAACCGGGGAGCTGTTTTTT
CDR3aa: CASSLGGRGKTGELFF